The TCR beta chain described here comes from a study of cytomegalovirus exposure and HLA in healthy donors. In the study overall: Samples from HLA-typed donors yielded approximately 88 million unique TCRs in an early data release. Overall study findings and caveats: Being productive about 87% or about 30% of the time was typical of most TCR beta V segments in an earlier analysis.

Concerning this clone itself: Antigen specificity is unknown.

This CDR3 contains 13 residues. The germline V and J ends were trimmed by 6 bases and 2 bases, with 7 bases remaining between them. Germline V gene data show CDR1 as LGHNA and CDR2 as YNFKEQ. PCR involved 60 Vbeta and 13 Jbeta primers. Repertoires were generated with immunoSEQ multiplex PCR, while TCRdb's copy carries only in-frame clones and drops some. The sample holds approximately 87,000 clones, roughly 86% seen once. Sequencing used PBMCs. This TCR derives from a young woman in good health and CMV-seropositive. The rearrangement joins TRBV4-2 to TRBJ2-2; TRBD2 is a possible D gene (5 bases). The CDR3 DNA sequence: TGTGCCAGCAGTGCTAGCAACACCGGGGAGCTGTTTTTT. It codes for CASSASNTGELFF.